The 11 T cell receptor beta chains in this list originate from one sample, sequenced in a study of CD8 T cell repertoires and HIV-1 epitope variants. No antigens are known for them. Generated by immunoSEQ multiplex PCR, the TCRdb table keeps only in-frame clones and is missing some. The sample lists thousands of clones; roughly 64% were seen once. The sequencing input was cultured CD8+ T cells derived from PBMCs. The receptors originated from a male donor with HIV.

The chain recombines TRBV7-7 with TRBJ2-2, with 7 bases matching TRBD2. The germline V gene encodes CDR1 SSHAT and CDR2 FNYEAQ (reference sequence). The CDR3 has 16 residues. Unmatched junction bases numbered 6, after V lost 4 bases and J lost 1 base. The CDR3 nucleotides are TGTGCCAGCAGCTCTTTTCCGGGGGGGAACACCGGGGAGCTGTTTTTT. It specifies CASSSFPGGNTGELFF.

The chain employs TRBV5-4 and TRBJ1-1; D gene unclear. The ends were cut back, 0 bases at V and 4 bases at J, with 10 bases in the middle. Germline V gene sequence: CDR1 SGHNT, CDR2 YYREEE (reference sequence). There are 14 residues in the CDR3. CDR3 coding DNA: TGTGCCAGCAGCTTGGAGCTGGGCCCCACTGAAGCTTTCTTT. Amino acids: CASSLELGPTEAFF. The full variable domain, its missing parts supplied by reference TRBV5-4 and TRBJ1-1, is ETGVTQSPTHLIKTRGQQVTLRCSSQSGHNTVSWYQQALGQGPQFIFQYYREEENGRGNFPPRFSGLQFPNYSSELNVNALELDDSALYLCASSLELGPTEAFFGQGTRLTVV.

The V gene is TRBV7-2, the J gene TRBJ2-5; weak D call: TRBD1 (7 bases). The DNA matches TRBJ2-7 better at its end, which makes the J call doubtful. Germline CDR1 and CDR2: SGHTA and FQGNSA. The CDR3 spans 16 residues. Here the CDR3 reads CASSLSRRGRDYEQYF. CDR3 coding DNA: TGTGCCAGCAGCTTAAGTAGGAGGGGGCGGGATTACGAGCAGTACTTC.

In its sample, this clone was seen a few times. This chain links TRBV21-1 with TRBJ1-6; the D call of TRBD1 is as the table states it, not checked on the DNA. TRBV21-1 is assigned pseudogene status. This CDR3 is built from 16 residues. The CDR3 region is CASSNWEGGLNSPLHF. DNA of the CDR3: TGTGCCAGCAGCAACTGGGAAGGGGGCTTGAATTCACCCCTCCACTTT.

The chain couples TRBV5-4 to TRBJ2-5, with 8 bases identical to TRBD1. CDR1 SGHNT and CDR2 YYREEE come from the germline V gene (reference sequence). The CDR3 extends over 14 amino acids. The V and J ends lost 3 bases and 4 bases, in that order; junction bases with no gene match: 5. The CDR3 DNA reads as TGTGCCAGCAGCTCCACAGGGGGAGCAGAGACCCAGTACTTC. It translates to CASSSTGGAETQYF.

This clone was found a few times. The chain employs TRBV30 and TRBJ1-1; a possible D gene is TRBD1 (5 bases). Looked up from germline, CDR1 is GTSNPN and CDR2 is SVGIG (reference sequence). CDR3 length: 13 amino acids. V lost 2 bases to trimming and J lost 4 bases, with 11 bases between them. The CDR3 DNA sequence: TGTGCCTGGAGTCCGGGGCTCGGCACTGAAGCTTTCTTT. Protein product: CAWSPGLGTEAFF.

This sequence joins TRBV7-9 and TRBJ2-7, with 14 bases matching TRBD2. Losses at the gene ends were 5 bases for V and 3 bases for J; bases not matched to a gene: 6. This CDR3 is built from 16 residues. The V gene's germline CDR1 is SEHNR and CDR2 FQNEAQ (reference sequence). The CDR3 region is CASSEGLAGEIYEQYF. The CDR3 coding sequence is TGTGCCAGCAGCGAGGGACTAGCGGGAGAGATCTACGAGCAGTACTTC.

The chain combines TRBV5-1 with TRBJ2-3, with 15 nucleotides matching TRBD2. The length of the CDR3 is 19 residues. Unmatched junction bases numbered 14, after V lost 3 bases and J lost 6 bases. Germline loops: CDR1 SGHRS, CDR2 YFSETQ. CDR3 amino acids: CASSSNPGTSGRSADTQYF. The CDR3 region has the DNA TGCGCCAGCAGCTCAAATCCCGGGACTAGCGGGAGGTCCGCGGATACGCAGTATTTT.

The gene calls are TRBV21-1 and TRBJ1-1. TRBV21-1 is termed a pseudogene. This CDR3 comprises 11 residues. Written as DNA, the CDR3 is TGTGCCAGCAGTAGAGGCACTGAAGCTTTCTTT. This sequence encodes CASSRGTEAFF.

The genes are TRBV15 and TRBJ2-7; D is possibly TRBD1 (6 bases). The length of the CDR3 is 15 residues. Trimming left V 6 bases short and J 2 bases short, with 17 bases between. The germline gives CDR1 LNHNV, CDR2 YYDKDF (reference sequence). For the CDR3, the DNA is TGTGCCACCAGTCGTGAACAGGGTGCCCCCTACGAGCAGTACTTC. This codes for CATSREQGAPYEQYF. The full variable domain, completed using reference TRBV15 and TRBJ2-7, is DAMVIQNPRYQVTQFGKPVTLSCSQTLNHNVMYWYQQKSSQAPKLLFHYYDKDFNNEADTPDNFQSRRPNTSFCFLDIRSPGLGDTAMYLCATSREQGAPYEQYFGPGTRLTVT.

This clone was detected only once. The chain carries TRBV7-8 and TRBJ2-7; weak D call: TRBD2 (6 bases). From germline, CDR1 is SGHVS and CDR2 FQNEAQ. The ends were cut back, 3 bases at V and 4 bases at J, with 22 bases in the middle. The CDR3 totals 17 residues. The chain's CDR3 is CASSLYGVATSGYEQYF. As DNA, the CDR3 is TGTGCCAGCAGCTTGTATGGGGTTGCGACTAGTGGTTACGAGCAGTACTTC. Looking up the rest from reference TRBV7-8 and TRBJ2-7 gives the full variable domain: GAGVSQSPRYKVAKRGQDVALRCDPISGHVSLFWYQQALGQGPEFLTYFQNEAQLDKSGLPSDRFFAERPEGSVSTLKIQRTQQEDSAVYLCASSLYGVATSGYEQYFGPGTRLTVT.